A selection of T cell receptor beta chains follows, all from one sample in a study of T cell changes during pregnancy in multiple sclerosis. Using immunoSEQ multiplex PCR, the repertoire was profiled, and TCRdb retains in-frame clones only, with some absent. The sample carries 20,000 to 25,000 clones, under 95% recorded once. Source: CD4+ T cells from peripheral blood mononuclear cells, taken in the third trimester of pregnancy. These receptors were taken from a female donor with multiple sclerosis, enrolled in a pregnancy study. CDR3s include the opening cysteine and the closing phenylalanine or tryptophan. The D gene is left open where the match is weak. Only some rows state a clone size, as once, few, many or a class for expanded clones.

j_call d_call v_call clone_size cdr3_nt cdr3_aa
TRBJ1-5 - TRBV30 - TGTGCCTGGAGTAAGAAGTGGGGGGAATTTCAGCCCCAGCATTTT CAWSKKWGEFQPQHF
TRBJ1-2 - TRBV5-6 - TGTGCCAGCAGCTCCTCGGTATATGGCTACACCTTC CASSSSVYGYTF
TRBJ1-1 TRBD1 TRBV27 - TGTGCCAGCAGTTCCTCCTGGGACAGGGTGTTCACTGAAGCTTTCTTT CASSSSWDRVFTEAFF
TRBJ2-5 - TRBV5-1 - TGCGCCAGCAGCCCCCAAACAGGAGGGCAAGAGACCCAGTACTTC CASSPQTGGQETQYF
TRBJ1-2 - TRBV27 - TGTGCCAGCAGTTTCCTGGAGGACCCGAGGCACTATGGCTACACCTTC CASSFLEDPRHYGYTF
TRBJ2-7 - TRBV7-2 - TGTGCCAGCAGCTTAAGCTCGCACGAGCAGTACTTC CASSLSSHEQYF
TRBJ2-4 - TRBV19 - TGTGCCAGTAGTATAGGGGGCGGGGAACTAGCCAAAAACATTCAGTACTTC CASSIGGGELAKNIQYF
TRBJ1-5 TRBD1 TRBV7-3 - TGTGCCAGCAGCTTGGACAGGAATCAGCCCCAGCATTTT CASSLDRNQPQHF
TRBJ1-2 - TRBV2 once TGTGCCAGCAGCGGCCCTACAGGGTTGTCTGGCTACACCTTC CASSGPTGLSGYTF
TRBJ2-6 - TRBV19 - TGTGCCAGTAGTATCCTCTACTCTGGGGCCAACGTCCTGACTTTC CASSILYSGANVLTF
TRBJ1-2 TRBD1 TRBV30 - TGTGCCTGGAGCACAGGACAGCCAGGGGGCTATGGCTACACCTTC CAWSTGQPGGYGYTF
TRBJ1-2 TRBD1 TRBV9 once TGTGCCAGCAGCGTAGCCACAGGGGTTGACTATGGCTACACCTTC CASSVATGVDYGYTF
TRBJ2-5 TRBD2 TRBV2 - TGTGCCAGCAGTGAGGGACTAGCGGGGGGCGCGGAGACCCAGTACTTC CASSEGLAGGAETQYF
TRBJ1-6 TRBD1 TRBV5-1 - TGCGCCAGCAGCTTAGGGAGACAGGGGAGCAATTCACCCCTCCACTTT CASSLGRQGSNSPLHF
TRBJ2-7 TRBD1 TRBV16 - TGTGCCAGCAGCCAATGGACAGGGATCTCCTACGAGCAGTACTTC CASSQWTGISYEQYF
TRBJ2-3 TRBD2 TRBV28 - TGTGCCAGCCCTCCCCGACTAGCGGGCACAGATACGCAGTATTTT CASPPRLAGTDTQYF
TRBJ1-2 TRBD1 TRBV9 - TGTGCCAGCAGCGTGACAGGGTCACCCTATGGCTACACCTTC CASSVTGSPYGYTF